The rows below give T cell receptor beta chains drawn from one sample of a study of control samples from healthy donors and cancer patients. Sequencing used immunoSEQ multiplex PCR; TCRdb keeps in-frame clones, though not all of them. Among more than 95,000 clones listed, about 89% were seen once. Sequences were obtained from PBMCs. All receptors derive from a man between 60 and 70 years old with lung cancer. The CDR3 runs from the conserved cysteine through the conserved F or W. The order of the fields is clone size, J gene, V gene, CDR3 protein. Clone size appears in some rows only: once, few, many, or a class for an expanded clone.

clone_size: -; j_call: TRBJ1-6; v_call: TRBV6-4; cdr3_aa: CASSEQGVGSPLHF
clone_size: once; j_call: TRBJ1-6; v_call: TRBV3-1/TRBV3-2; cdr3_aa: CASSQGLGAAYF
clone_size: few; j_call: TRBJ1-2; v_call: TRBV2; cdr3_aa: CASKRGGENGYTF
clone_size: -; j_call: TRBJ1-5; v_call: TRBV6-5; cdr3_aa: CASRRGFDGQPQHF
clone_size: few; j_call: TRBJ2-3; v_call: TRBV7-7; cdr3_aa: CASSLELTDTQYF
clone_size: -; j_call: TRBJ1-5; v_call: TRBV7-2; cdr3_aa: CASSLGPGAGRRQPQHF
clone_size: -; j_call: TRBJ2-2; v_call: TRBV4-2; cdr3_aa: CASSLSAIGELFF
clone_size: once; j_call: TRBJ1-2; v_call: TRBV5-1; cdr3_aa: CASSLVGDGYTF
clone_size: -; j_call: TRBJ1-1; v_call: TRBV7-2; cdr3_aa: CASSAQGQNTEAFF
clone_size: -; j_call: TRBJ1-3; v_call: TRBV7-9; cdr3_aa: CASSATGGSAGNTIYF
clone_size: -; j_call: TRBJ1-2; v_call: TRBV14; cdr3_aa: CASRRQGAEGYTF
clone_size: -; j_call: TRBJ2-4; v_call: TRBV4-1; cdr3_aa: CASSDVNRGNKNIQYF
clone_size: -; j_call: TRBJ2-6; v_call: TRBV30; cdr3_aa: CAWSGTLSSGANVLTF
clone_size: -; j_call: TRBJ1-4; v_call: TRBV29-1; cdr3_aa: CSVTEFNEKLFF
clone_size: -; j_call: TRBJ2-3; v_call: TRBV19; cdr3_aa: CASSIWGPGTSGGTDTQYF
clone_size: -; j_call: TRBJ2-5; v_call: TRBV3-1/TRBV3-2; cdr3_aa: CASSQIGGETQYF
clone_size: -; j_call: TRBJ1-2; v_call: TRBV7-8; cdr3_aa: CASSPDWGADGYTF
clone_size: -; j_call: TRBJ2-3; v_call: TRBV6-1; cdr3_aa: CASSEALKADTQYF
clone_size: once; j_call: TRBJ1-2; v_call: TRBV6-5; cdr3_aa: CASSYDPAGAYGYTF
clone_size: -; j_call: TRBJ2-7; v_call: TRBV18; cdr3_aa: CASSQVYEQYF
clone_size: -; j_call: TRBJ1-1; v_call: TRBV18; cdr3_aa: CASSPTGTMNTEAFF
clone_size: -; j_call: TRBJ1-4; v_call: TRBV30; cdr3_aa: CAWSDWGANEKLFF
clone_size: -; j_call: TRBJ1-5; v_call: TRBV4-1; cdr3_aa: CASSQDHSDRSHQPQHF
clone_size: -; j_call: TRBJ2-3; v_call: TRBV6-1; cdr3_aa: CASSEPGADTQYF
clone_size: -; j_call: TRBJ1-1; v_call: TRBV6-6; cdr3_aa: CASSYGGSITEAFF
clone_size: -; j_call: TRBJ2-3; v_call: TRBV5-1; cdr3_aa: CASSLGRDGPDTQYF
clone_size: -; j_call: TRBJ1-2; v_call: TRBV5-6; cdr3_aa: CASSWDRASYGYTF
clone_size: -; j_call: TRBJ1-1; v_call: TRBV5-1; cdr3_aa: CASSWTDTNTEAFF
clone_size: -; j_call: TRBJ2-7; v_call: TRBV3-1/TRBV3-2; cdr3_aa: CASSRFGTGAYEQYF
clone_size: -; j_call: TRBJ2-5; v_call: TRBV7-8; cdr3_aa: CASSARQVPLETQYF
clone_size: few; j_call: TRBJ2-2; v_call: TRBV12-5; cdr3_aa: CASGHNIDGQGPNTGELFF
clone_size: -; j_call: TRBJ1-1; v_call: TRBV6-5; cdr3_aa: CASSRTASNTEAFF
clone_size: -; j_call: TRBJ1-2; v_call: TRBV6-5; cdr3_aa: CASSYAGGYGYTF
clone_size: -; j_call: TRBJ1-1; v_call: TRBV7-2; cdr3_aa: CASSRTYNTEAFF
clone_size: once; j_call: TRBJ1-1; v_call: TRBV2; cdr3_aa: CASSGSGLRSEAFF
clone_size: -; j_call: TRBJ1-1; v_call: TRBV24-1; cdr3_aa: CATSDLKWWLRRNTEAFF
clone_size: -; j_call: TRBJ2-3; v_call: TRBV24-1; cdr3_aa: CATSDRGQWVTDTQYF
clone_size: few; j_call: TRBJ1-2; v_call: TRBV9; cdr3_aa: CASSVGPTPGSSGYTF
clone_size: -; j_call: TRBJ1-2; v_call: TRBV5-1; cdr3_aa: CASSLEGAGYGYTF
clone_size: -; j_call: TRBJ2-5; v_call: TRBV7-3; cdr3_aa: CASSLQKGSETQYF
clone_size: -; j_call: TRBJ2-3; v_call: TRBV29-1; cdr3_aa: CSARGGGGTDTQYF
clone_size: -; j_call: TRBJ2-5; v_call: TRBV18; cdr3_aa: CASSPLQQGGETQYF
clone_size: -; j_call: TRBJ2-1; v_call: TRBV18; cdr3_aa: CASSPRRDRGHLGNEQFF
clone_size: -; j_call: TRBJ1-2; v_call: TRBV11-2; cdr3_aa: CASSLMVGSYTF
clone_size: medium-sized; j_call: TRBJ2-5; v_call: TRBV7-9; cdr3_aa: CASSSGGTFQETQYF
clone_size: once; j_call: TRBJ2-1; v_call: TRBV11-2; cdr3_aa: CASSFIAAGGEQFF
clone_size: -; j_call: TRBJ2-4; v_call: TRBV29-1; cdr3_aa: CSVESTSGSLAKNIQYF